A single sample is the source of the 18 T cell receptor beta chains below, sequenced in a study of vaccination effects on CD4 cells after COVID-19. Measured with immunoSEQ multiplex PCR; TCRdb has only the in-frame clones, and not every one. The sample has 66,000 or so clones, roughly 81% seen once. Their cognate antigens are unknown. Isolating CD4+ T cells followed roughly ten days of culture. All study participants received two doses of BNT162b2 or mRNA-1273 vaccine. The source material was CD4+ T cells from PBMCs cultured without peptide, sampled after COVID-19 vaccination. The origin of the receptors is a human donor who received a COVID-19 vaccine.

This sequence joins TRBV6-1 and TRBJ1-5, with D uncertain. CDR1 MNHNS and CDR2 SASEGT come from the germline V gene. V was clipped by 4 bases and J by 0 bases, with 13 bases between them. The CDR3 loop spans 16 amino acids. The CDR3 here is CASSAPDIYSNQPQHF. The DNA for the CDR3 is TGTGCCAGCAGTGCCCCCGACATTTATAGCAATCAGCCCCAGCATTTT.

The rearrangement uses TRBV7-2 and TRBJ2-1, with 15 bases lining up with TRBD2. Trimming took 4 bases from V and 2 from J; bases not matched to a gene: 6. Germline loops: CDR1 SGHTA, CDR2 FQGNSA. There are 18 residues in the CDR3. The CDR3 spells CASSSRGLAGGTYNEQFF. For the CDR3, the DNA is TGTGCCAGCAGCTCCCGGGGACTAGCGGGGGGAACCTACAATGAGCAGTTCTTC.

This clone was seen a few times. The V call is TRBV5-1, the J call TRBJ1-1; TRBD1 is a possible D gene (5 bases). CDR1 and CDR2 from the germline V gene are SGHRS and YFSETQ. The CDR3 has 14 residues. Trimming stripped 4 bases from V and 7 bases from J, with 17 bases between. CDR3 residues: CASSTLDGGIEAFF. CDR3 in DNA: TGCGCCAGCAGCACCCTGGACGGGGGGATTGAAGCTTTCTTT.

V gene TRBV18 combines with J gene TRBJ1-4, with D hard to call. The CDR3 totals 14 residues. Germline CDR1 and CDR2: KGHSH and LQKENI. The V gene lost 5 bases and the J gene lost 0 bases, with 7 bases spanning the gap. CDR3 amino acids: CASSTKTTNEKLFF. The CDR3 DNA reads TGTGCCAGCTCAACAAAAACAACTAATGAAAAACTGTTTTTT.

The rearrangement links TRBV9 to TRBJ2-1; D ambiguous. The V gene's germline CDR1 is SGDLS and CDR2 YYNGEE. V was pared by 0 bases and J by 9 bases, with 13 bases between. The CDR3 runs 14 residues. In DNA, the CDR3 is TGTGCCAGCAGCGTAGCACCCGTTCCGGCTGAGCAGTTCTTC. Residues: CASSVAPVPAEQFF.

The table lists this clone with a few counts. This chain uses TRBV5-1 with TRBJ1-2; D is perhaps TRBD1 (5 bases). V was clipped by 5 bases and J by 8 bases, with 16 bases between them. The CDR3 is 13 residues long. From germline, CDR1 is SGHRS and CDR2 YFSETQ. DNA for the CDR3: TGCGCCAGCAGGGGTGGGGCGATGACCGGCTACACCTTC. This codes for CASRGGAMTGYTF.

The chain joins TRBV7-2 to TRBJ2-3; D not certain. Per the germline V gene, CDR1 is SGHTA and CDR2 is FQGNSA. Trimming cost V 4 bases and J 3 bases, with 11 bases left between them. This CDR3 has 14 amino acids. CDR3 in amino acids: CASSSQFSTDTQYF. CDR3 DNA: TGTGCCAGCAGCTCCCAGTTCTCGACAGATACGCAGTATTTT.

The chain couples TRBV28 to TRBJ2-2; D is unclear. The germline V gene has CDR1 MDHEN and CDR2 SYDVKM. The CDR3 is 12 residues long. V was clipped by 2 bases and J by 6 bases, with 4 bases between them. CDR3 region: CASSLSAGELFF. In DNA, the CDR3 is TGTGCCAGCAGTTTAAGTGCCGGGGAGCTGTTTTTT.

The rearrangement uses TRBV21-1 and TRBJ1-4; no DNA check was done on the table's D call, TRBD1. TRBV21-1 constitutes a pseudogene. The CDR3 length is 19 residues. As DNA, the CDR3 is TGTGCCAGCAGCAAAGAGAGATGGGACAGCCCGCTTTTTGCTGAAAAACTGTTTTTT. Translating gives CASSKERWDSPLFAEKLFF.

This clone was picked up one time. The V call is TRBV19, the J call TRBJ2-1; TRBD2 matches at 8 bases. The V gene end was trimmed by 2 bases and the J gene end by 3 bases; junction bases not matched to a gene: 9. In germline, CDR1 is LNHDA, CDR2 SQIVND (reference sequence). This CDR3 spans 17 amino acids. CDR3 region: CASSITIIAGSYNEQFF. DNA for the CDR3: TGTGCCAGTAGTATAACTATCATAGCGGGGAGCTACAATGAGCAGTTCTTC.

CDR3 amino acids: CASSPGAIINSPLHF. The CDR3, as DNA: TGTGCCAGCAGCCCAGGGGCCATCATTAATTCACCCCTCCACTTT. V and J are TRBV7-2 and TRBJ1-6; TRBD1 is a possible D gene (6 bases). Germline values: CDR1 SGHTA, CDR2 FQGNSA. The V end lost 5 bases, the J end lost 6 bases, and 14 bases lay between the germline ends. The CDR3 has 15 residues.

This clone appeared many times. The genes are TRBV3-1 (or the pseudogene TRBV3-2) and TRBJ1-3, with D possibly TRBD1 on 5 matching bases. The germline V and J ends were trimmed by 1 base and 3 bases, with 16 bases remaining between them. Germline-derived CDR1 and CDR2 are LGHDT and YNNKEL (reference sequence). The CDR3 length is 17 residues. The CDR3 region is CASSQAAWGGGGNTIYF. The CDR3 bases are TGTGCCAGCAGCCAAGCTGCATGGGGGGGAGGTGGAAACACCATATATTTT.

The chain couples TRBV20-1 to TRBJ1-5; D uncertain. Trimming took off 3 bases at V and 6 bases at J, with 12 bases between the two ends. Germline V gene sequence: CDR1 DFQATT, CDR2 SNEGSKA (reference sequence). CDR3 length: 13 residues. The DNA of the CDR3 is TGCAGTGCTAGTACCTTCCTTGGTCAGCCCCAGCATTTT. Translation gives CSASTFLGQPQHF.

This clone was counted only a few times. The chain links TRBV4-1 to TRBJ1-1; tentative D call: TRBD1 (5 bases). Deletions cut 1 base from V and 0 bases from J, with 18 bases between. This CDR3 has 18 residues. CDR1 is MGHRA and CDR2 is YSYEKL in the germline V gene. CDR3 residues: CASSQGLLSRQLNTEAFF. For the CDR3, the DNA is TGCGCCAGCAGCCAAGGACTGCTTAGTAGACAGCTGAACACTGAAGCTTTCTTT.

The chain combines TRBV5-4 with TRBJ2-2; 8 bases align to TRBD2. Germline assignment: CDR1 SGHNT and CDR2 YYREEE (reference sequence). The CDR3 runs 16 residues. J gave up 6 bases and V 4 bases, and 11 bases lay outside the gene matches. CDR3 protein: CASSPRGGDVAGELFF. The DNA of the CDR3 is TGTGCCAGCAGCCCCCGGGGGGGGGATGTTGCCGGGGAGCTGTTTTTT.

The chain couples TRBV9 to TRBJ2-2; TRBD2 matches 8 bases. Trimming at V came to 4 bases and at J to 1 base, leaving 6 bases not matched to a gene. From germline, CDR1 is SGDLS and CDR2 YYNGEE. This CDR3 is built from 16 residues. CDR3 bases: TGTGCCAGCAGCTCGAGGAGCGGGGGGAACACCGGGGAGCTGTTTTTT. Encoded protein: CASSSRSGGNTGELFF.

The chain recombines TRBV19 with TRBJ1-5; D might be TRBD1 (6 bases). Germline loops: CDR1 LNHDA, CDR2 SQIVND (reference sequence). The CDR3 is 15 amino acids. The V end lost 6 bases, the J end lost 0 bases, and 12 bases lay between the germline ends. The CDR3 bases are TGTGCCAGTAGGACCCTAGGGGGTAGCAATCAGCCCCAGCATTTT. It encodes CASRTLGGSNQPQHF.

The gene calls are TRBV6-5 and TRBJ1-2, with D unresolved. The CDR3 length is 13 residues. The V end was cut by 5 bases, the J end by 4 bases, with 11 bases between. CDR1 is MNHEY and CDR2 is SVGAGI in the germline V gene. The CDR3 sequence is CASSPFQIYGYTF. The CDR3 region has the DNA TGTGCCAGCAGTCCGTTCCAGATCTATGGCTACACCTTC.